This T cell receptor (beta chain) was recovered during a study of CD8 T cells in Susac syndrome. On this clonotype: Antigen: not known.

Study-wide points: The number of individuals included in the study's TCR sequencing and HLA analysis was acknowledged as relatively small.

Peripheral blood CD8+ and CD4+ T cells were profiled by TCR beta sequencing. Reverse transcription of about 0.5 to 1 ug RNA was carried out with random hexamers. With immunoSEQ multiplex PCR, TCR beta CDR3 was amplified across 54 Vbeta and 13 Jbeta. MiXCR was run by TCRdb on the immunoSEQ multiplex PCR reads, yielding one entry per CDR3 protein. The table has 150,000 to 200,000 distinct CDR3 sequences, 85% to 95% seen once. CDR1 and CDR2 from the germline V gene are KGHSH and LQKENI. The CDR3 totals 19 residues. The V end lost 3 bases, the J end lost 1 base, and 24 bases lay between the germline ends.

The receptor comes from a human donor with multiple sclerosis. The sample was CD4+ T cells from PBMCs. The chain employs TRBV18 and TRBJ1-1; TRBD1 is a possible D gene (6 bases). DNA for the CDR3: TGTGCCAGCTCACCTCTCCCGCGGGGGGCGGGGGGCGAGAACACTGAAGCTTTCTTT. It specifies CASSPLPRGAGGENTEAFF. The full variable domain, with the rest looked up from reference TRBV18 and TRBJ1-1, is NAGVMQNPRHLVRRRGQEARLRCSPMKGHSHVYWYRQLPEEGLKFMVYLQKENIIDESGMPKERFSAEFPKEGPSILRIQQVVRGDSAAYFCASSPLPRGAGGENTEAFFGQGTRLTVV.